This TCR beta chain derives from a study of T cell repertoires in cytomegalovirus infection (dated by TCRdb to between 2018 and 2021). The study in broad terms: Recently identified HLA-C-restricted CMV epitopes, whose presentation resists viral immunomodulation, were targeted by peptide stimulations together with well-studied HLA-B-restricted epitopes. Because public TCR beta signatures pointed to carriage of CMV infection together with the matching HLA type, the HLA type of each donor mattered for the analysis. General conclusions and limits of the study: The ex vivo response was dominated by HLA-C-restricted CMV-specific TCR beta clonotypes, and the single most frequent clonotype in two of eight donors was supplied by these HLA-C-restricted clonotypes. Carriers of CMV infection plus the relevant HLA type were discriminated by the cumulative frequency of public TCR beta family members in the study cohort and in an independent roughly 380-donor cohort.

TCRdb names Illumina HiSeq 1500 as the instrument used. The public reads were reprocessed in TCRdb via fastp at Q25 and MiXCR, keeping in-frame beta chains. Rows with a matching CDR3 protein are joined into one entry that keeps the most common DNA and genes. The sample table holds tens of thousands of distinct CDR3 sequences, of which approximately 20% were seen once. The ten top clones hold 55% to 75% of the sample. The treatment or condition label of this sample denotes: in vitro stimulation with specific CMV peptide epitopes to enrich CMV-specific T cells. For this clonotype: Its antigen remains unidentified. The sample holds no much larger clone one base away, and base qualities are not on file.

The sequence was collected from a human donor in good health (CMV status not recorded). Some clones in this sample may be carry-over from other donors' samples. Sequencing was performed on CD8+ T cells from cultured PBMCs, taken from culture after CMV antigen stimulation.

Here is the DNA: TGTGCCAGCAACGAGGGGGAGGGCCTCGGCAATGAGCAGTTCTTC. Its protein reads: CASNEGEGLGNEQFF. The chain employs TRBV12-3 or TRBV12-4 and TRBJ2-1; the D region possibly corresponds to TRBD2 (7 bases align). V lost 7 bases and J lost 6 bases; the stretch between them is 19 bases long. Measured from the cysteine to the phenylalanine, the CDR3 is 15 residues long. The entry retains the CDR3 DNA only, 45 bases that are in frame from base 1.